The T cell receptor beta chain under discussion was sequenced for a study of T cell repertoires in cytomegalovirus infection. About this clonotype: Antigen: not known.

General study results and limits: HLA-C-restricted CMV-specific TCR beta clonotypes prevailed in the ex vivo response.

CDR1 is SGHNT, CDR2 YENEEA, per germline. J gave up 1 base and V 5 bases, and 3 bases lay outside the gene matches. CDR3 length: 15 residues. TCRdb re-derived calls from the reads in MiXCR, one entry per CDR3 protein. This table has roughly 140,000 distinct CDR3 sequences, 23% appearing once. The receptor was isolated from a human donor in good health (CMV status not recorded). Some clones in this sample may be carry-over from other donors' samples. The sample comprised PBMCs. This chain joins TRBV11-3 and TRBJ2-1; 9 nucleotides match TRBD1. The CDR3 DNA follows: TGTGCCAGCAGCACGGGACAGGGATCCTACAATGAGCAGTTCTTC. It codes for CASSTGQGSYNEQFF. Full variable domain (rest looked up from reference TRBV11-3 and TRBJ2-1): EAGVVQSPRYKIIEKKQPVAFWCNPISGHNTLYWYLQNLGQGPELLIRYENEEAVDDSQLPKDRFSAERLKGVDSTLKIQPAELGDSAVYLCASSTGQGSYNEQFFGPGTRLTVL.